This T cell receptor (beta chain) was found in a study of sequential checkpoint blockade in melanoma. Study-level information: Patients were randomized 1:1 to nivolumab-then-ipilimumab or ipilimumab-then-nivolumab first-line. After both sequences, patients received maintenance nivolumab.

The treatment is: randomized to nivolumab then ipilimumab (arm A) or the reverse (arm B). Patients had received no earlier DNA-damaging chemotherapy. Sorted cells were live CD3+CD8+, lacking CD19 and CD56, from PBMCs. Assay used: immunoSEQ multiplex PCR; TCRdb lists only in-frame clones, some missing. The sample consists of thousands of clones, roughly 50% of them appearing once. The CDR3 covers 11 residues. V dropped 5 bases and J dropped 7 bases, with 5 bases sitting between them. Germline V gene lookup returns CDR1 SGHVS and CDR2 FNYEAQ. The V call is TRBV7-6, the J call TRBJ1-4; D call uncertain. The sample in question was CD8+ T cells sorted from blood (inferred from file names), obtained from a patient given nivolumab and ipilimumab in sequence. The clonotype comes from a human patient with melanoma. Some clones in this sample may be carry-over from other donors' samples. The CDR3 DNA follows: TGTGCCAGCAGCAGAGGTGAAAAACTGTTTTTT. Translation gives CASSRGEKLFF.